The 29 T cell receptor beta chains in this list originate from one sample, sequenced in a study of beta chain features in type 1 diabetes. The study's findings and limits: TCRB CDR3 length was moderately but significantly reduced in all four CD4+ subsets of Type 1 diabetes patients.

Their antigens are not known. Every bit of the isolated RNA underwent reverse transcription, so sequencing read expressed TCRB transcripts. The data were produced by immunoSEQ multiplex PCR, yet TCRdb's version contains in-frame clones alone and is incomplete. Seen here are hundreds of thousands of clones, around 12% observed once, and the top ten hold 0.0095% to 0.012%. The specimen was naive CD4+ T cells from blood. The receptors come from a young woman with type 1 diabetes.

The gene calls are TRBV5-1 and TRBJ2-1; TRBD2 matches at 11 bases. Looked up from germline, CDR1 is SGHRS and CDR2 is YFSETQ. V lost 5 bases to trimming and J lost 10 bases; unmatched junction nucleotides: 5. This CDR3 is built from 13 residues. The CDR3 sequence is CASRERTSGEQFF. As DNA, the CDR3 is TGCGCCAGCAGGGAGAGGACTAGCGGGGAGCAGTTCTTC.

This clone was picked up a small number of times. The chain carries TRBV4-3 and TRBJ2-1; 10 nucleotides match TRBD2. With V trimmed by 6 bases and J by 7 bases, 9 bases remained unmatched. The CDR3 length is 15 residues. The germline V gene encodes CDR1 LGHNA and CDR2 YSLEER. The CDR3 sequence is CASSPSGRAGNEQFF. CDR3 in DNA: TGCGCCAGCAGTCCGAGCGGGAGGGCCGGAAATGAGCAGTTCTTC.

J is TRBJ1-4 and V is TRBV11-2; D is uncertain. This CDR3 is built from 16 residues. V was cut by 1 base and J by 7 bases, with 16 bases left in between. Germline lookup yields CDR1 SGHAT and CDR2 FQNNGV. In DNA, the CDR3 is TGTGCCAGCAGCTTAGGATACTCGGGAGACGTTGAAAAACTGTTTTTT. It yields the protein CASSLGYSGDVEKLFF.

The chain carries TRBV9 and TRBJ2-2; D not certain. CDR3 length: 11 amino acids. V was cut by 1 base and J by 8 bases, with 3 bases left in between. Germline values: CDR1 SGDLS, CDR2 YYNGEE. In nucleotides, the CDR3 is TGTGCCAGCAGCGTATCTGGGGAGCTGTTTTTT. It encodes CASSVSGELFF.

This rearrangement joins TRBV10-3 to TRBJ2-5; D possibly corresponds to TRBD2 (6 bases). The germline gives CDR1 ENHRY, CDR2 SYGVKD. The CDR3 runs to 14 residues. The V gene lost 8 bases and the J gene lost 5 bases, with 18 bases spanning the gap. The CDR3 protein is CAIGSGRGGETQYF. CDR3 in DNA: TGTGCCATCGGGTCCGGGCGGGGTGGCGAGACCCAGTACTTC.

The chain employs TRBV4-2 and TRBJ1-1; no reliable D call. With 0 bases removed from V and 1 base from J, the gap between germline ends came to 15 bases. This CDR3 is built from 17 residues. Germline V gene sequence: CDR1 LGHNA, CDR2 YNFKEQ. This CDR3 is CASSQDFRRAPNTEAFF. The CDR3 DNA is TGTGCCAGCAGCCAAGATTTCCGGCGGGCACCGAACACTGAAGCTTTCTTT.

The V gene is TRBV14, the J gene TRBJ2-1; D is possibly TRBD2 (5 bases). Trimming stripped 6 bases from V and 2 bases from J, with 11 bases between. The CDR3 consists of 14 residues. The V gene's germline CDR1 is SGHDN and CDR2 FVKESK. The DNA of the CDR3 is TGTGCCAGCAGAGGCGGGCGAGCCTACAATGAGCAGTTCTTC. This encodes CASRGGRAYNEQFF. The full variable domain, completed using reference TRBV14 and TRBJ2-1, is EAGVTQFPSHSVIEKGQTVTLRCDPISGHDNLYWYRRVMGKEIKFLLHFVKESKQDESGMPNNRFLAERTGGTYSTLKVQPAELEDSGVYFCASRGGRAYNEQFFGPGTRLTVL.

This clone showed up just a few times. J is TRBJ2-1 and V is TRBV5-6; 10 bases are a match to TRBD1. The junction had 14 bases not matched to a gene; V was cut back by 4 bases and J by 4 bases. CDR1 and CDR2 from the germline V gene are SGHDT and YYEEEE. The CDR3 totals 18 residues. CDR3 residues: CASSRRDRGVVGYNEQFF. The CDR3, as DNA: TGTGCCAGCAGCCGCCGGGACAGGGGCGTAGTGGGGTACAATGAGCAGTTCTTC. Drawing the rest from reference TRBV5-6 and TRBJ2-1, the complete variable domain is DAGVTQSPTHLIKTRGQQVTLRCSPKSGHDTVSWYQQALGQGPQFIFQYYEEEERQRGNFPDRFSGHQFPNYSSELNVNALLLGDSALYLCASSRRDRGVVGYNEQFFGPGTRLTVL.

In its sample, this clone was seen a few times. The chain carries TRBV25-1 and TRBJ1-1; 7 bases line up with TRBD1. CDR3 length: 15 residues. From germline, CDR1 is MGHDK and CDR2 SYGVNS. V was clipped by 6 bases and J by 0 bases; unmatched bases: 7. The CDR3 here is CASRGDSIMNTEAFF. The CDR3 coding sequence is TGTGCCAGCAGAGGGGACAGCATCATGAACACTGAAGCTTTCTTT. The variable domain in full, completed from reference TRBV25-1 and TRBJ1-1, reads EADIYQTPRYLVIGTGKKITLECSQTMGHDKMYWYQQDPGMELHLIHYSYGVNSTEKGDLSSESTVSRIRTEHFPLTLESARPSHTSQYLCASRGDSIMNTEAFFGQGTRLTVV.

This chain uses TRBV28 with TRBJ2-2; TRBD1 is a possible D gene (5 bases). Looked up from germline, CDR1 is MDHEN and CDR2 is SYDVKM. V dropped 2 bases and J dropped 0 bases, with 13 bases sitting between them. The CDR3 sequence is 17 residues long. The CDR3 sequence: CASSLHGSGTNTGELFF. CDR3 nucleotides: TGTGCCAGCAGTTTACACGGATCAGGGACGAACACCGGGGAGCTGTTTTTT.

This chain joins TRBV5-1 and TRBJ2-3, with TRBD2 matching over 14 bases. V trimming: 3 bases; J trimming: 7 bases; junction bases outside the gene matches: 10. The CDR3 loop spans 17 amino acids. The V gene's germline CDR1 is SGHRS and CDR2 YFSETQ. In nucleotides, the CDR3 is TGCGCCAGCAGCTCGACCGGGACTAGCGGGAGTTCGAATACGCAGTATTTT. Translating it yields CASSSTGTSGSSNTQYF.

This clone was seen more than once but under ten times. V is TRBV27 and J is TRBJ2-3, with 7 positions matching TRBD2. Losses at the gene ends were 0 bases for V and 6 bases for J; bases not matched to a gene: 6. This CDR3 comprises 15 residues. Germline CDR1 MNHEY, CDR2 SMNVEV (reference sequence). CDR3 sequence reads: CASSLSAGVLDTQYF. CDR3 DNA: TGTGCCAGCAGTTTATCCGCGGGAGTGTTGGATACGCAGTATTTT.

This clone has only a few counts. The chain uses TRBV7-8 and TRBJ2-7, with TRBD2 matching over 7 bases. The CDR3 contains 14 residues. The V gene's germline CDR1 is SGHVS and CDR2 FQNEAQ. The ends lost 5 bases at V and 2 bases at J; junction bases unmatched: 6. In nucleotides, the CDR3 is TGTGCCAGCAGCACTCTCCGGGAGGCCTACGAGCAGTACTTC. Its protein product is CASSTLREAYEQYF.

This clone was observed a few times. V and J are TRBV5-1 and TRBJ1-1; a possible D gene is TRBD1 (6 bases). Germline V gene sequence: CDR1 SGHRS, CDR2 YFSETQ. Between the trimmed V and J ends, which lost 0 bases and 2 bases, there was a span of 8 bases. The CDR3 length is 14 residues. The CDR3 nucleotides read TGCGCCAGCAGCTTGGCCGGGACAAACACTGAAGCTTTCTTT. It translates to CASSLAGTNTEAFF.

The V and J genes are TRBV6-6 and TRBJ1-5, with D tentatively TRBD1 (5 bases). The CDR3 runs to 15 residues. Trimming removed 6 bases at V and 1 base at J, with 13 bases between. The germline V gene has CDR1 MNHNY and CDR2 SVGAGI (reference sequence). CDR3 sequence reads: CASSPAGGSNQPQHF. In nucleotides, the CDR3 is TGTGCCAGCAGCCCCGCGGGGGGAAGCAATCAGCCCCAGCATTTT.

In its sample, this clone was seen a few times. This sequence joins TRBV27 and TRBJ1-3; the D gene is possibly TRBD1 (6 bases). Trimming took off 10 bases at V and 0 bases at J, with 10 bases between the two ends. The CDR3 is 13 amino acids. Germline CDR1 and CDR2: MNHEY and SMNVEV (reference sequence). CDR3 residues: CATRGASGNTIYF. CDR3 nucleotide sequence: TGTGCCACCCGGGGGGCCTCTGGAAACACCATATATTTT.

The chain carries TRBV14 and TRBJ1-2, with 7 positions matching TRBD1. This CDR3 has 14 amino acids. V lost 4 bases, J lost 3 bases, and 5 bases stayed unmatched. CDR1 is SGHDN, CDR2 FVKESK, per germline. The CDR3 sequence: CASSPLGQYYGYTF. DNA of the CDR3: TGTGCCAGCAGCCCCCTGGGACAGTACTATGGCTACACCTTC. Using reference TRBV14 and TRBJ1-2 for the parts outside the CDR3, the full variable domain is EAGVTQFPSHSVIEKGQTVTLRCDPISGHDNLYWYRRVMGKEIKFLLHFVKESKQDESGMPNNRFLAERTGGTYSTLKVQPAELEDSGVYFCASSPLGQYYGYTFGSGTRLTVV.

In this sample, this clone turned up a few times. The J gene is TRBJ1-4, the V gene TRBV18, with D unclear. The CDR3 loop spans 14 amino acids. CDR1 is KGHSH, CDR2 LQKENI, per germline. The V and J ends lost 3 bases and 6 bases respectively, with 11 bases between them. The CDR3 DNA reads as TGTGCCAGCTCACCGTCGGGGATCGATGAAAAACTGTTTTTT. Residues: CASSPSGIDEKLFF.

The rearrangement uses TRBV28 and TRBJ2-4; D is possibly TRBD2 (5 bases). The CDR3 length is 13 residues. Germline CDR1 reads MDHEN; CDR2 reads SYDVKM. V was pared by 5 bases and J by 4 bases, with 9 bases between. The DNA of the CDR3 is TGTGCCAGCAGTGCTGGACTGAAAAACATTCAGTACTTC. Amino acids: CASSAGLKNIQYF.

This clone was found a few times. The V gene is TRBV9, the J gene TRBJ2-1, with 10 positions matching TRBD2. CDR1 and CDR2 (germline): SGDLS, YYNGEE. After removal of 2 bases from V and 7 bases from J, the junction contained 9 bases not matched to a gene. This CDR3 comprises 16 residues. The CDR3 reads CASSVGLASFRNEQFF. CDR3 in DNA: TGTGCCAGCAGCGTGGGACTAGCGTCATTCAGGAATGAGCAGTTCTTC.

This clone was seen a handful of times. This chain uses TRBV5-6 with TRBJ2-5; 10 positions agree with TRBD1. V was clipped by 4 bases and J by 5 bases; unmatched bases: 14. The CDR3 sequence is 17 residues long. Germline loops: CDR1 SGHDT, CDR2 YYEEEE. The CDR3 DNA reads as TGTGCCAGCAGCCCTCCGATGGGACAGGGGTTACCGGAGACCCAGTACTTC. Protein: CASSPPMGQGLPETQYF.

CDR3: CASSSHSGQGTSGANVLTF. The DNA for the CDR3 is TGTGCCAGCAGCTCCCACTCGGGACAGGGGACCTCTGGGGCCAACGTCCTGACTTTC. The chain has TRBV9 and TRBJ2-6, with 10 bases fitting TRBD1. CDR1 and CDR2 (germline): SGDLS, YYNGEE. The J segment lost 0 bases and the V segment lost 4 bases, leaving 10 bases of the junction unmatched. This CDR3 comprises 19 residues.

The V call is TRBV10-3, the J call TRBJ2-1; the match to TRBD2 covers 11 bases. The V gene end was trimmed by 7 bases and the J gene end by 6 bases; junction bases not matched to a gene: 5. The CDR3 is 14 amino acids. Per germline, CDR1 ENHRY and CDR2 SYGVKD. In nucleotides, the CDR3 is TGTGCCATCAAGGGACTAGCGGACCGCAATGAGCAGTTCTTC. This translates into CAIKGLADRNEQFF.

The genes are TRBV6-6 and TRBJ2-3, with D unresolved. CDR1 and CDR2 from the germline V gene are MNHNY and SVGAGI (reference sequence). The CDR3 is 13 amino acids. Between the trimmed V and J ends, which lost 7 bases and 2 bases, there was a span of 10 bases. The CDR3 DNA is TGTGCCAGCATCAAGCAGGCCACAGATACGCAGTATTTT. Translation gives CASIKQATDTQYF.

The sample holds a few counts of this clone. V is TRBV28 and J is TRBJ1-2; D unresolved. V gave up 5 bases and J gave up 8 bases, with 6 bases separating them. CDR1 MDHEN and CDR2 SYDVKM come from the germline V gene. The CDR3 is made up of 10 amino acids. In nucleotides, the CDR3 is TGTGCCAGCAGTGGGCCGGGCTACACCTTC. Protein sequence: CASSGPGYTF.

This rearrangement joins TRBV29-1 to TRBJ2-5, with D possibly TRBD1 on 6 matching bases. The DNA matches TRBJ2-7 better at its end, which makes the J call doubtful. The CDR3 is made up of 12 amino acids. Per germline, CDR1 SQVTM and CDR2 ANQGSEA. CDR3 in DNA: TGCAGCGTCCTAGGGGACACGTACGAGCAGTACTTC. This encodes CSVLGDTYEQYF.

This clone was counted only a few times. The germline gene is not matched at one end of the junction; a read error may be the cause. This chain joins TRBV18 and TRBJ2-3; TRBD2 is a possible D gene (6 bases). CDR3 length: 13 residues. Germline V gene data show CDR1 as KGHSH and CDR2 as LQKENI. CDR3 sequence reads: CASSPLTRETQYF. The CDR3 DNA follows: TGTGCCAGCTCCCCACTTACTCGGGAGACGCAGTATTTT. The variable domain in full, with the rest retrieved from reference TRBV18 and TRBJ2-3, is NAGVMQNPRHLVRRRGQEARLRCSPMKGHSHVYWYRQLPEEGLKFMVYLQKENIIDESGMPKERFSAEFPKEGPSILRIQQVVRGDSAAYFCASSPLTRETQYFGPGTRLTVL.

This rearrangement joins TRBV29-1 to TRBJ1-1, with D uncertain. Germline assignment: CDR1 SQVTM and CDR2 ANQGSEA. The CDR3 extends over 13 amino acids. The V gene lost 0 bases and the J gene lost 2 bases, with 7 bases spanning the gap. In nucleotides, the CDR3 is TGCAGCGTTGAAGATCGAGGTAACACTGAAGCTTTCTTT. This codes for CSVEDRGNTEAFF.

To note about this clone: Additional DNA sequences in this sample encode the identical CDR3. The CDR3 sequence: CASSQGGQPQHF. CDR3 in DNA: TGTGCCAGTAGCCAGGGTGGACAGCCCCAGCATTTT. This chain uses TRBV19 with TRBJ1-5; D may be TRBD1 (5 bases). Trimming pared 6 bases from V and 7 bases from J, leaving 10 bases between. The CDR3 length is 12 residues. Germline CDR1 LNHDA, CDR2 SQIVND (reference sequence).